This is a list of T cell receptor beta chains from one sample in a study of blood T cell repertoires in COVID-19. Generated by immunoSEQ multiplex PCR, the TCRdb table keeps only in-frame clones and is missing some. The sample includes about 310,000 clones, approximately 87% of them seen just once. The material sequenced was peripheral blood. These receptor sequences come from a woman aged 25-40 years with COVID-19, enrolled during active disease. Both conserved end residues are trimmed from each CDR3. A D gene is named only where the DNA matches it firmly.

>NA|TRBV15
ATSRPASGTYNEQF
>NA|TRBV6-5
ASTPTANYGYT
>NA|TRBV7-2
ASSFRENTEAF
>TRBD2|TRBV10-1
ASSETWDYDSSEQY
>TRBD2|TRBV10-1
ASSESGGYEQF
>TRBD2|TRBV24-1
ATSTGTSGTDTQY
>TRBD1|TRBV5-1
ASSPGQTYGYT
>NA|TRBV3-1/TRBV3-2
ASSWGQPSYEQY
>NA|TRBV11-2
ASSLERGNEQY
>NA|TRBV7-2
ASSLDQGGGGYT
>TRBD2|TRBV2
ASSAGTSGETQY
>TRBD2|TRBV10-3
AISSRTSGIYNEQF